This T cell receptor beta chain emerged from a study of blood T cell repertoires in COVID-19. V lost 0 bases, J lost 1 base, and 11 bases lay in between. The germline gives CDR1 SGHRS, CDR2 YFSETQ. The CDR3 runs 15 residues. In the original workflow: Estimation of nucleated cell counts relied on the amplification of reference gene primers. The data were produced by immunoSEQ multiplex PCR, yet TCRdb's version contains in-frame clones alone and is incomplete. V and J calls and clone size come straight from that table; D and trimming were deduced from the DNA. The top ten clones hold roughly 2.6% of a sample with under 350,000 clones, over 85% of them seen once. Individuals drawn from under 30 US areas were about 18 to 100 years old. Grouping used clinical history reported by participants in a survey and questionnaire. Recovered status in Cohort 3 required two negative PCRs, clearance, or symptom resolution.

Sequencing was performed on PBMCs or T cells enriched from blood (not recorded which). The TCR sequence derives from a man aged 55 to 69 who had recovered from COVID-19. J is TRBJ2-7 and V is TRBV5-1; maybe TRBD1 (5 bases). CDR3 nucleotides: TGCGCCAGCAGCTTGGCACAGGCAACATCCTACGAGCAGTACTTC. Amino acid sequence: CASSLAQATSYEQYF.